This section outlines one T cell receptor beta chain sequence together with its context. Its antigen remains undetermined. Nothing much larger sits one base from this clone, and base qualities are not available. Ficoll-Paque density gradient centrifugation was the method used to isolate PBMCs. This sample stems from a study of T-cell memory formation after mild COVID-19 (dated by TCRdb to the early 2020s). General notes on the study: TCR sequence clusters from the two donors were found to be largely donor specific. Two young, previously healthy adult volunteers, one female and one male, were included in the cohort. In two donors, T-cell clones that expanded and contracted after mild COVID-19 were followed by sequencing TCRalpha and TCRbeta repertoires longitudinally. General study outcomes and caveats: Some responding clones were detected in pre-infection memory, suggesting pre-existing cross-reactive memory T cells joined the SARS-CoV-2 response. The study covered only a couple of mild cases, and larger cohorts including severe cases with pre-infection samples were considered necessary. The second-wave clones that peaked on day 37 were not confirmed to be SARS-CoV-2 specific. Clones contracting from day 15 to 85 had balanced CD4/CD8 phenotypes, while a second wave expanding from day 15 to 37 was biased towards CD4+. Contracting CD4+ clones turned up mainly in the CM and EM memory subsets, whereas EMRA was where CD8+ clones were enriched.

Its CDR3 holds 15 amino acids, cysteine through phenylalanine. Here the CDR3 DNA is all that survives: 45 bases in frame from base 1. The germline V gene gives CDR1 as SGHRS and CDR2 as YFSETQ. Clipping removes 4 bases from V and 6 bases from J, with 6 as the unmatched junction base count. Sequenced using an Illumina NovaSeq 6000. TCRalpha and TCRbeta cDNA libraries were constructed by 5'RACE with constant-segment primers, with sample barcodes and unique molecular identifiers being introduced. Trizol reagent was used to extract RNA from every sample. Libraries were amplified in two PCR steps, with a second sample barcode and Illumina TruSeq adapters added in the second step. The libraries were sequenced on an Illumina NovaSeq using 2 x 150 bp paired-end reads. As for the original processing: Demultiplexing of reads and collapsing into UMI-guided consensus sequences were performed with migec v1.2.7. Using mixcr v2.1.11, UMI consensuses were aligned to TRA and TRB V and J templates and then assembled into clonotypes. Expanded or contracted clonotypes were those called significant by both edgeR and NoisET, with noise models trained on biological replicates. For edgeR calls, a false discovery rate-adjusted p below 0.01 and a log2 fold-change threshold of 1 were applied. As an exploratory analysis of dynamics, max-normalized trajectories of the 1000 most abundant clonotypes were examined with PCA combined with hierarchical clustering. Separately sequenced CD4+ and CD8+ repertoires were used to assign a CD4 or CD8 phenotype to each responding clone. TCRdb itself trimmed the public reads at Q25 with fastp, ran MiXCR and retained productive beta chains. Each CDR3 protein appears once, grouped with its most common genes and DNA. TCRdb, not the original authors, processed these V and J calls. Across this sample there are some 190,000 distinct CDR3 sequences, with 16% seen only once. Jointly, the top ten make up just over 2% of the sample.

Recombination linked TRBV5-1 to TRBJ2-1, with TRBD1 matching 11 junction bases. Sequencing was carried out using PBMCs or a T cell subset sorted from them (not recorded which). The receptor was derived from an adult woman who had mild COVID-19 (a few samples of this study predate the infection). The sample titles of this study are shuffled in the database, so cell type and time point are left out; the donor was told from shared clones. The DNA sequence is TGCGCCAGCAGCCGCCCCGGGACAGGGGGCAATGAGCAGTTCTTC. This is translated as CASSRPGTGGNEQFF.